The present entry profiles one T cell receptor (beta chain) with its context. Its antigen is as yet unknown. The CDR3 runs 16 residues. CDR1 and CDR2 from the germline V gene are LNHNV and YYDKDF (reference sequence). Trimming removed 5 bases from V and 4 bases from J, with 19 bases in between. TCRdb's table, derived via immunoSEQ multiplex PCR, lists solely in-frame clones and lacks some. The table shows about 100,000 clones, with about 94% occurring only once. The data belong to a study of siplizumab effects on memory and regulatory T cells. Findings and limits, study-wide: Where siplizumab was present, mappable alloreactive CD4+ clones averaged about 65% Treg-derived, compared with less than 35% in controls. Naive T cells looked more diverse than memory cells and looked like major alloresponse contributors. Suppressive activity of Tregs proliferating in siplizumab cultures remained unconfirmed. A minor share of alloreactive clones matched unstimulated subsets.

The clonotype originates from a human donor in good health. Sample: non-Treg CD4+ T cells sorted from blood. V usage is TRBV15 and J usage is TRBJ2-3, with D possibly being TRBD1 or TRBD2 (6 bases each). The CDR3 reads CATSGGRGVWADTQYF. The CDR3, as DNA: TGTGCCACCAGCGGAGGAAGGGGGGTTTGGGCAGATACGCAGTATTTT.